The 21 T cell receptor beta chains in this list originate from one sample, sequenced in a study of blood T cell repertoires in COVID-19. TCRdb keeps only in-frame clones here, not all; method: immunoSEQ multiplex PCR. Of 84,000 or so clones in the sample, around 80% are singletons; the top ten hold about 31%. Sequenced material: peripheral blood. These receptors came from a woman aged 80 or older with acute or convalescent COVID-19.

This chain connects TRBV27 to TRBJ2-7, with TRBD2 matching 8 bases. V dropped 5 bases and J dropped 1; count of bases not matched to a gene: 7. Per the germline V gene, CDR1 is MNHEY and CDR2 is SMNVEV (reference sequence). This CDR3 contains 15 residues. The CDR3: CASSPAGVPSYEQYF. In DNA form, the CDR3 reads TGTGCCAGCAGTCCAGCGGGAGTACCGTCCTACGAGCAGTACTTC.

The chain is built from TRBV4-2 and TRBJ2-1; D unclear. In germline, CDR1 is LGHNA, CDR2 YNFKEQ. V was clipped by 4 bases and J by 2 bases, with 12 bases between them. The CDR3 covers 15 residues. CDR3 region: CASSLANEPYNEQFF. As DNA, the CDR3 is TGTGCCAGCAGCCTTGCCAACGAGCCCTACAATGAGCAGTTCTTC.

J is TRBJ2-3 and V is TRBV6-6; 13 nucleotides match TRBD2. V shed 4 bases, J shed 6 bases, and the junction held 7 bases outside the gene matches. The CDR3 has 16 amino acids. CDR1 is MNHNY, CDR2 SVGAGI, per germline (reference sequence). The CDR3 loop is CASSSGLAGVSDTQYF. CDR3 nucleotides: TGTGCCAGCAGTTCCGGACTAGCGGGAGTCTCGGATACGCAGTATTTT.

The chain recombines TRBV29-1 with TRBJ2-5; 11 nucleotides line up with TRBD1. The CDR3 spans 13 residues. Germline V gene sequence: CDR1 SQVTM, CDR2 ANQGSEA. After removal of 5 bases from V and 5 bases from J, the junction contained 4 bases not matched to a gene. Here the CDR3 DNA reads TGCAGCGTTCAGGGACAGGGGGGGGAGACCCAGTACTTC. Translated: CSVQGQGGETQYF.

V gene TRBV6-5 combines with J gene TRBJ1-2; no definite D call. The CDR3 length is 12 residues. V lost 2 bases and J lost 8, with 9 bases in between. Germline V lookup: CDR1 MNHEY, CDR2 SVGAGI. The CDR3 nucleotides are TGTGCCAGCAGTTACGGGGAGTCCGGCTACACCTTC. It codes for CASSYGESGYTF.

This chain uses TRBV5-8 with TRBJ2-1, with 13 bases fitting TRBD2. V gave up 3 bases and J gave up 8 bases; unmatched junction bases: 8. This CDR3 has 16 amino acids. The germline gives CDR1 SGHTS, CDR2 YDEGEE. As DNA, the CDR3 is TGTGCCAGCAGCTCCTGGACTAGCGGGAGTTTCGATGAGCAGTTCTTC. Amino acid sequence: CASSSWTSGSFDEQFF.

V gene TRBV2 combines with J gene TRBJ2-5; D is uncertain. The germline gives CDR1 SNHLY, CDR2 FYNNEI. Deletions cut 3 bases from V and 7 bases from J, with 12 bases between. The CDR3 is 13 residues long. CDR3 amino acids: CASSERASVTQYF. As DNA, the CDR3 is TGTGCCAGCAGTGAGAGAGCTAGTGTGACCCAGTACTTC.

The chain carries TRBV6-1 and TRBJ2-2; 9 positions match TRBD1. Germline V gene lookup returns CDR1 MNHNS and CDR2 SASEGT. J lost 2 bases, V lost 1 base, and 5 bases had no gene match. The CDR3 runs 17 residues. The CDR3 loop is CASSEEGTGYNTGELFF. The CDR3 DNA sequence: TGTGCCAGCAGTGAAGAGGGGACAGGGTATAACACCGGGGAGCTGTTTTTT.

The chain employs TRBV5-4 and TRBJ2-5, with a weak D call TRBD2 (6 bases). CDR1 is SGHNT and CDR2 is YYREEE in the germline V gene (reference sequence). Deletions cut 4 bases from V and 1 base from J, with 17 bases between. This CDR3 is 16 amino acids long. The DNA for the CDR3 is TGTGCCAGCAGCGTAGCGGCCGGGGCAACCCAAGAGACCCAGTACTTC. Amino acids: CASSVAAGATQETQYF.

CDR3 residues: CASSRNRVLGQPQHF. The CDR3 DNA sequence: TGTGCCAGCAGCCGCAACAGGGTTCTAGGCCAGCCCCAGCATTTT. V and J are TRBV5-6 and TRBJ1-5; D is perhaps TRBD1 (6 bases). With 4 bases removed from V and 7 bases from J, the gap between germline ends came to 18 bases. From germline, CDR1 is SGHDT and CDR2 YYEEEE. This CDR3 region has 15 residues. The entire variable domain, with the rest obtained from reference TRBV5-6 and TRBJ1-5, is as follows: DAGVTQSPTHLIKTRGQQVTLRCSPKSGHDTVSWYQQALGQGPQFIFQYYEEEERQRGNFPDRFSGHQFPNYSSELNVNALLLGDSALYLCASSRNRVLGQPQHFGDGTRLSIL.

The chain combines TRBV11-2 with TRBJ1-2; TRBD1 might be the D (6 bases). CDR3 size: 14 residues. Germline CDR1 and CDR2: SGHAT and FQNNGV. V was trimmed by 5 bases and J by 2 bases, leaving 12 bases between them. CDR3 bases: TGTGCCAGCAGCGAAGGGGGGGGCAACTATGGCTACACCTTC. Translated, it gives CASSEGGGNYGYTF.

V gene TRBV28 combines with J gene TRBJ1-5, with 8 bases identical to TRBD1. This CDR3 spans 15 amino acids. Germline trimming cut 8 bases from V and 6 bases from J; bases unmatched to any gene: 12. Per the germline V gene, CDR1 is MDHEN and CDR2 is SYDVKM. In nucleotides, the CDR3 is TGTGCCAGCCACTCGGGGCAGGGGGCTTCTCAGCCCCAGCATTTT. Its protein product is CASHSGQGASQPQHF.

As DNA, the CDR3 is TGTGCCAGCAACGGAGGGGTGGCCGGGGAGCTGTTTTTT. Translation gives CASNGGVAGELFF. This chain uses TRBV9 with TRBJ2-2; weak D call: TRBD2 (6 bases). Trimming took off 6 bases at V and 6 bases at J, with 12 bases between the two ends. The germline V gene encodes CDR1 SGDLS and CDR2 YYNGEE. The CDR3 length is 13 residues.

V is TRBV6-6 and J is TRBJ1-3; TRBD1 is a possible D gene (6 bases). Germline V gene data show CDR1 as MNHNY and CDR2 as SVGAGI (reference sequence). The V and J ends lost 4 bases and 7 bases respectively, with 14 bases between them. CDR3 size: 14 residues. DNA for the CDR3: TGTGCCAGCAGTTTGGGACAACTTGGGAACACCATATATTTT. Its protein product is CASSLGQLGNTIYF.

CDR3 in amino acids: CASSQADTQYF. For the CDR3, the DNA is TGTGCCAGCAGCCAAGCGGATACGCAGTATTTT. The chain carries TRBV4-2 and TRBJ2-3; D not certain. The length of the CDR3 is 11 residues. The germline V gene encodes CDR1 LGHNA and CDR2 YNFKEQ. The V and J ends lost 1 base and 6 bases respectively, with 2 bases between them.

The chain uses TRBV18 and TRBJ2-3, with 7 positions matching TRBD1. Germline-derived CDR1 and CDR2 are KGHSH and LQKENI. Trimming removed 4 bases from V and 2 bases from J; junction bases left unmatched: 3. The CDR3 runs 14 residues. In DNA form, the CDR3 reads TGTGCCAGCTCACTGGGACAGCTCACAGATACGCAGTATTTT. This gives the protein CASSLGQLTDTQYF.

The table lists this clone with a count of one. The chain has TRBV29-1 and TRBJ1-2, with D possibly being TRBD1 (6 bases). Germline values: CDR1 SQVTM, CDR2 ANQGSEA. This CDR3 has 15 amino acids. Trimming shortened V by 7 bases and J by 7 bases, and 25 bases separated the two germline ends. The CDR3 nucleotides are TGCAGCGCCCTTGGCGCACACTCAGGGGACGGTGGCTACACCTTC. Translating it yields CSALGAHSGDGGYTF.

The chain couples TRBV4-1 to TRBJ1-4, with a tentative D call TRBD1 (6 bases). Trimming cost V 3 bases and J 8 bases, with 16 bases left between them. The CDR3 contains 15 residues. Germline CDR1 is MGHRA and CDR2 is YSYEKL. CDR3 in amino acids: CASSHYTGNPEKLFF. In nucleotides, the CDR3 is TGCGCCAGCAGCCACTATACAGGGAATCCGGAAAAACTGTTTTTT.

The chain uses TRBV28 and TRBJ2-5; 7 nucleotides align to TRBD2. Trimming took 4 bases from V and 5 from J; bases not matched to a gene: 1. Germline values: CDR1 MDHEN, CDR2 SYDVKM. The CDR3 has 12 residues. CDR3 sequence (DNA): TGTGCCAGCAGTTGGGGGGGGGAGACCCAGTACTTC. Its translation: CASSWGGETQYF.

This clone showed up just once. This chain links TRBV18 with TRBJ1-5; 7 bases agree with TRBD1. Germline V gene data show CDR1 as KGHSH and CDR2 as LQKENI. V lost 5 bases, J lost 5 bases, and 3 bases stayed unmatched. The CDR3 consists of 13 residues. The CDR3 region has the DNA TGTGCCAGCTCAACAGGGGTCCATCAGCCCCAGCATTTT. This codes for CASSTGVHQPQHF.

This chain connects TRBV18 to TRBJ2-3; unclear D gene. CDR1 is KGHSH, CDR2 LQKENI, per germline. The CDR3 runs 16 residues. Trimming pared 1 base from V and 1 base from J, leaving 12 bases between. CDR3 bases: TGTGCCAGCTCACCACGCGAACTGCAGGGCACAGATACGCAGTATTTT. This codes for CASSPRELQGTDTQYF. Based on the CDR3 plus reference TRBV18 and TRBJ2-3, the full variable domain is NAGVMQNPRHLVRRRGQEARLRCSPMKGHSHVYWYRQLPEEGLKFMVYLQKENIIDESGMPKERFSAEFPKEGPSILRIQQVVRGDSAAYFCASSPRELQGTDTQYFGPGTRLTVL.